The 2 T cell receptor beta chains below all came from one sample that was sequenced in a study of T-cell reconstitution after alpha-beta-depleted transplantation in children. Unique molecular identifiers featured in how the TCRbeta library was prepared. TCRdb analysed the PCR reads with MiXCR anew, one entry per CDR3 protein. The sample records fewer than 550,000 distinct CDR3 sequences, approximately 10% being singletons. The sample was PBMCs, mostly from graft donor cells, taken 180 days after TCRalphabeta/CD19-depleted stem cell transplant. The receptors stem from a female patient between 2 and 15 years old who had a stem cell transplant for aplastic anemia, so the T cells may come from the graft donor.

This clonotype showed up many times. The V gene is TRBV18, the J gene TRBJ2-2; TRBD2 agrees at 11 bases. Germline V CDR1 and CDR2: KGHSH, LQKENI. Losses at the gene ends were 1 base for V and 6 bases for J; bases not matched to a gene: 7. The CDR3 consists of 17 residues. The CDR3 DNA reads TGTGCCAGCTCACCACGCATTACTAGCGGGAGACCCGGGGAGCTGTTTTTT. As protein: CASSPRITSGRPGELFF.

This chain joins TRBV12-3 or TRBV12-4 and TRBJ1-1; D might be TRBD1 (5 bases). The CDR3 is made up of 13 amino acids. Between the trimmed V and J ends, which lost 6 bases and 6 bases, there was a span of 14 bases. The CDR3 loop is CASSPAGSPEAFF. The CDR3 DNA sequence: TGTGCCAGCAGCCCCGCAGGGAGCCCTGAAGCTTTCTTT.